The source of this TCR beta chain is a study of OX40 agonist ivuxolimab in advanced cancers. Study as a whole: Hepatocellular carcinoma, melanoma, renal cell or head and neck cancer occurred in dose-escalation patients. Enrollees could have had prior anti-PD-1, anti-PD-L1 or anti-CTLA-4 therapy, which 35% to 40% had received.

Comment on this clone: Its antigen is not identified.

Findings of the study overall: More expanded clones were seen, on average, in CD8+ T cells than in CD4+. Expanded peripheral T cell antigen specificity was not determined.

The CDR3 loop spans 13 amino acids. Germline values: CDR1 WNHNN, CDR2 SYGVQD (reference sequence). The V and J ends lost 3 bases and 5 bases respectively, with 7 bases between them. The repertoire was sequenced with immunoSEQ multiplex PCR; TCRdb's copy has only in-frame clones and lacks some. Altogether tens of thousands of clones are present, approximately 81% being singletons, with the ten largest covering approximately 1.2%. The material sequenced was CD4+ or CD8+ T cells sorted from blood, taken in a trial of the OX40 agonist ivuxolimab. This TCR derives from an adult with an advanced solid tumor such as melanoma, head and neck, liver or kidney cancer. The chain recombines TRBV10-1 with TRBJ1-4; D not resolved. CDR3: CASSDSQNEKLFF. CDR3 nucleotide sequence: TGCGCCAGCAGTGACAGCCAAAATGAAAAACTGTTTTTT.